What follows are 6 T cell receptor beta chains derived from one specimen sequenced in a study of blood T cells in healthy people across ages. With a J-beta primer mix and a sample-barcoded 5' primer, a second PCR ran 7 to 11 cycles. From the 5' RACE reads, TCRdb called clonotypes with MiXCR, one entry per CDR3 protein. Of around 800,000 distinct CDR3 sequences detected, around 25% appear once; the ten largest clones hold 2.5% to 3.5%. These data were also reused for a study on T cells of mothers and their children.

Sequencing was carried out using blood. These TCRs come from a boy younger than 18 in good health.

This clonotype was detected a few times. This chain uses TRBV7-2 with TRBJ2-5, with D tentatively TRBD2 (6 bases). Trimming cost V 3 bases and J 5 bases, with 19 bases left between them. This CDR3 contains 16 residues. Germline values: CDR1 SGHTA, CDR2 FQGNSA. The CDR3 protein is CASSLGRLSLRETQYF. The CDR3 nucleotides read TGTGCCAGCAGCTTGGGGAGGTTGAGTCTAAGGGAGACCCAGTACTTC.

This clonotype was counted between two and nine times. V usage is TRBV24-1 and J usage is TRBJ2-5; possible D gene TRBD2, 5 bases. V gave up 5 bases and J gave up 7 bases, with 13 bases separating them. The CDR3 covers 13 residues. From germline, CDR1 is KGHDR and CDR2 SFDVKD. The CDR3 nucleotides are TGTGCCACCAGTGGCGGGTCGCCTCGGACCCAGTACTTC. Its protein is CATSGGSPRTQYF.

This rearrangement joins TRBV28 to TRBJ2-4, with D unresolved. This CDR3 region has 14 residues. Looked up from germline, CDR1 is MDHEN and CDR2 is SYDVKM. V lost 5 bases to trimming and J lost 5 bases, with 13 bases between them. The CDR3 region is CASSKHWGQNIQYF. The CDR3 nucleotides read TGTGCCAGCAGTAAACACTGGGGTCAAAACATTCAGTACTTC.

This chain links TRBV12-3 or TRBV12-4 with TRBJ2-5; 8 bases are shared with TRBD1. CDR3 length equals 15 residues. With V trimmed by 4 bases and J by 2 bases, 6 bases remained unmatched. The DNA for the CDR3 is TGTGCCAGCAGTTCGGACAGGGAGATACAAGAGACCCAGTACTTC. This gives the protein CASSSDREIQETQYF.

This clonotype was seen at least ten times. The rearrangement links TRBV2 to TRBJ1-1; D not certain. The V and J ends lost 5 bases and 4 bases respectively, with 11 bases between them. The CDR3 contains 13 residues. In germline, CDR1 is SNHLY, CDR2 FYNNEI. The CDR3 region is CASSPDSSTEAFF. The CDR3 DNA follows: TGTGCCAGCAGTCCCGACTCCTCCACTGAAGCTTTCTTT.

The chain couples TRBV5-8 to TRBJ2-1; 7 nucleotides line up with TRBD2. The V gene's germline CDR1 is SGHTS and CDR2 YDEGEE. The CDR3 extends over 15 amino acids. The V and J ends lost 1 base and 6 bases, in that order; junction bases with no gene match: 7. The CDR3 nucleotides are TGTGCCAGCAGCTTGAGGCGGACTAGAAGCAATGAGCAGTTCTTC. It specifies CASSLRRTRSNEQFF.